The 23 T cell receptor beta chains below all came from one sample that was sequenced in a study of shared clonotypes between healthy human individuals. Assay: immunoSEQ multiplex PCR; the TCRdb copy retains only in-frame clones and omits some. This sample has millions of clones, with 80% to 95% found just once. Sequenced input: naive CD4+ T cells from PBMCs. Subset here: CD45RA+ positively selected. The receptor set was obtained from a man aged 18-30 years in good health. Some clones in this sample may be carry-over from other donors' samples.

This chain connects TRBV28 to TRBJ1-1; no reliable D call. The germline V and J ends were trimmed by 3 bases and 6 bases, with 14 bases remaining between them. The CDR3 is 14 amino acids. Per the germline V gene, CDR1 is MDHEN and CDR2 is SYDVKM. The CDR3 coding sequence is TGTGCCAGCAGTTTCATCCCAGTCGGAGCTGAAGCTTTCTTT. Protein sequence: CASSFIPVGAEAFF.

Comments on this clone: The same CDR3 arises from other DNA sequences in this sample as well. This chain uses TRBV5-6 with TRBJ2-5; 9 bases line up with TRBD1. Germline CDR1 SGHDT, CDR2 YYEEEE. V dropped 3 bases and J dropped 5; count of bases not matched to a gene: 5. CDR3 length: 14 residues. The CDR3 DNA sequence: TGTGCCAGCAGCTCGGGACAGGGCGGGGAGACCCAGTACTTC. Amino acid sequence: CASSSGQGGETQYF.

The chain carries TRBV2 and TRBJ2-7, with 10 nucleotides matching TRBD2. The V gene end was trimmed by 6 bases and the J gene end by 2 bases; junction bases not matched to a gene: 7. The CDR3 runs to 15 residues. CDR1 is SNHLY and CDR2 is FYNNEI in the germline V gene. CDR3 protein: CASRDVAGGAYEQYF. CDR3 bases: TGTGCCAGCAGAGACGTAGCGGGAGGAGCCTACGAGCAGTACTTC.

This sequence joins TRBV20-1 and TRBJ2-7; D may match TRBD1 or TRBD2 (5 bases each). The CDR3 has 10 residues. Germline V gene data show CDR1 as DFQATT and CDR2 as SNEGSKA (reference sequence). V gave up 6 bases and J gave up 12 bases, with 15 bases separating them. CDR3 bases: TGCAGTGCGGGACGGGGCCCCAGGTACTTC. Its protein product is CSAGRGPRYF.

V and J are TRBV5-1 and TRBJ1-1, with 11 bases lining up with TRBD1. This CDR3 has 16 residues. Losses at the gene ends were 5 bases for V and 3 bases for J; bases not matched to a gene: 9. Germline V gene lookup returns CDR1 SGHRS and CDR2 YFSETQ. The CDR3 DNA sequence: TGCGCCAGCAGGTTCAAATTGGGACAGGGGGACACTGAAGCTTTCTTT. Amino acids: CASRFKLGQGDTEAFF. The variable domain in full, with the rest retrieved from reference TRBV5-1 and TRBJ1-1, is KAGVTQTPRYLIKTRGQQVTLSCSPISGHRSVSWYQQTPGQGLQFLFEYFSETQRNKGNFPGRFSGRQFSNSRSEMNVSTLELGDSALYLCASRFKLGQGDTEAFFGQGTRLTVV.

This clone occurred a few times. This chain's CDR3 is CASSLDRYSYEQYF. DNA for the CDR3: TGCGCCAGCAGCTTGGACAGGTACTCCTACGAGCAGTACTTC. This sequence joins TRBV5-1 and TRBJ2-7, with D possibly TRBD1 on 5 matching bases. Germline CDR1 and CDR2: SGHRS and YFSETQ. V lost 0 bases, J lost 0 bases, and 7 bases lay in between. This CDR3 is built from 14 residues.

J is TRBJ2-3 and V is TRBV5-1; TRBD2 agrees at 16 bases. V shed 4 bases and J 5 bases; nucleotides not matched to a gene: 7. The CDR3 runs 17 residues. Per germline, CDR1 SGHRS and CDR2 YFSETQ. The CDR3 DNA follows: TGCGCCAGCAGCCCTGGGACTAGCGGGAGGGCCATAGATACGCAGTATTTT. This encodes CASSPGTSGRAIDTQYF. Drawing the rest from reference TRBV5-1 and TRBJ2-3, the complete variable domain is KAGVTQTPRYLIKTRGQQVTLSCSPISGHRSVSWYQQTPGQGLQFLFEYFSETQRNKGNFPGRFSGRQFSNSRSEMNVSTLELGDSALYLCASSPGTSGRAIDTQYFGPGTRLTVL.

The CDR3 DNA follows: TGTGCCAGCAGCCTCCTGACAGGGAACTATGGCTACACCTTC. It yields the protein CASSLLTGNYGYTF. V is TRBV7-2 and J is TRBJ1-2; 7 nucleotides line up with TRBD1. The CDR3 runs 14 residues. The germline V gene has CDR1 SGHTA and CDR2 FQGNSA. After removal of 5 bases from V and 2 bases from J, the junction contained 5 bases not matched to a gene.

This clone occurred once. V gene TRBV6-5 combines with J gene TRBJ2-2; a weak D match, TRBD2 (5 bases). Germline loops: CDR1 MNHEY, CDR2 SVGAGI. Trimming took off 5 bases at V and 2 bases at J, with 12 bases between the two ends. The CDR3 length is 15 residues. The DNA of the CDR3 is TGTGCCAGCAGTCCCCTCGGGGTCAACACCGGGGAGCTGTTTTTT. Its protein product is CASSPLGVNTGELFF.

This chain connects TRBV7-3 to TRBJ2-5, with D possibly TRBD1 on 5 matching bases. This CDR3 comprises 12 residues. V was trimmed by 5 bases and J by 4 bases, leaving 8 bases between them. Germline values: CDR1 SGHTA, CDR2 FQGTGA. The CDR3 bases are TGTGCCAGCAGCCGCACAGGAGAGACCCAGTACTTC. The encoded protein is CASSRTGETQYF.

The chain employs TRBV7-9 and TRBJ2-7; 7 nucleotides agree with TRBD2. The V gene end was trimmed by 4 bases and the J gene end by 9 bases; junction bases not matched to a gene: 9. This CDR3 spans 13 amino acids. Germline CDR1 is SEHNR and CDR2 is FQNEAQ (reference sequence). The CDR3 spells CASSSSGPRVQYF. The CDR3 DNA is TGTGCCAGCAGCTCTAGCGGCCCCCGGGTGCAGTACTTC.

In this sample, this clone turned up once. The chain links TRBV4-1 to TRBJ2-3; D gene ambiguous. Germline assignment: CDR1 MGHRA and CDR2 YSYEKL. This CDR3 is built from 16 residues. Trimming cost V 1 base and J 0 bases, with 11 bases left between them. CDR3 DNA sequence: TGCGCCAGCAGCCAAGTGACTGCACCTAGCACAGATACGCAGTATTTT. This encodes CASSQVTAPSTDTQYF.

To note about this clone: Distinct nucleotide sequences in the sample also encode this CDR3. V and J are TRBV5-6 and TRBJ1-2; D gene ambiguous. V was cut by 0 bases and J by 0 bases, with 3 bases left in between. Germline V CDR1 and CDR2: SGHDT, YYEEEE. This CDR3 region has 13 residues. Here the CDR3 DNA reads TGTGCCAGCAGCTTGGCAGCTAACTATGGCTACACCTTC. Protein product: CASSLAANYGYTF.

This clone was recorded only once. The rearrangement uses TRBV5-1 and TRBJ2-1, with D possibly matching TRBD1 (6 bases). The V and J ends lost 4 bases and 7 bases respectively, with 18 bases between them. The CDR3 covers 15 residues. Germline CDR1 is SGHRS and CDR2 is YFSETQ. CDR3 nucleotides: TGCGCCAGCAGCAAACAGGGAAATTATTTGAATGAGCAGTTCTTC. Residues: CASSKQGNYLNEQFF.

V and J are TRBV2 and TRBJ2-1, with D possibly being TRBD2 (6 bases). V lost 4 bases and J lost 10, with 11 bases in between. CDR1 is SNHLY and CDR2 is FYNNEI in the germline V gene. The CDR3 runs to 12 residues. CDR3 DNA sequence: TGTGCCAGCAGTGCCAGCGGGCCAGAGCAGTTCTTC. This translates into CASSASGPEQFF.

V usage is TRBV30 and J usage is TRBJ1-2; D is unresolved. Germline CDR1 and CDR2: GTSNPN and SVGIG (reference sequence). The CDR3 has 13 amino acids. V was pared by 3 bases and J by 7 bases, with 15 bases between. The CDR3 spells CAWSYGRFGGYTF. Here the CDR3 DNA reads TGTGCCTGGAGCTACGGACGGTTCGGTGGCTACACCTTC. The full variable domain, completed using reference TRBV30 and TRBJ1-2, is SQTIHQWPATLVQPVGSPLSLECTVEGTSNPNLYWYRQAAGRGLQLLFYSVGIGQISSEVPQNLSASRPQDRQFILSSKKLLLSDSGFYLCAWSYGRFGGYTFGSGTRLTVV.

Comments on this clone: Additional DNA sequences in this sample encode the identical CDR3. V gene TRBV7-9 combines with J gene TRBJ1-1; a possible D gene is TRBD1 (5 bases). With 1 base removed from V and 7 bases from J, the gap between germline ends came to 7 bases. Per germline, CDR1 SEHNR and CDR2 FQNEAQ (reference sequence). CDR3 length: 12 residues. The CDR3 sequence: CASSLGGVEAFF. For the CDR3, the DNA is TGTGCCAGCAGCTTAGGAGGGGTTGAAGCTTTCTTT.

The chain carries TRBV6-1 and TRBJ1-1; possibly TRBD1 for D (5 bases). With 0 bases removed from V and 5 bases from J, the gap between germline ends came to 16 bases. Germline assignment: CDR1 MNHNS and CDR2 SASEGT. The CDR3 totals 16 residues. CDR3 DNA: TGTGCCAGCAGTGAAGCCGGGGGAAATCGGTGGACTGAAGCTTTCTTT. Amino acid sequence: CASSEAGGNRWTEAFF.

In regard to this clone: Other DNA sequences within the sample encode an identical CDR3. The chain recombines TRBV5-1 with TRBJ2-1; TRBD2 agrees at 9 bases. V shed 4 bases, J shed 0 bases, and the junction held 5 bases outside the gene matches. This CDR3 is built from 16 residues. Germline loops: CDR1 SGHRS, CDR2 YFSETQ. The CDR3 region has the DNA TGCGCCAGCAGCGTTATTAGCGGGAGCTCCTACAATGAGCAGTTCTTC. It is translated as CASSVISGSSYNEQFF.

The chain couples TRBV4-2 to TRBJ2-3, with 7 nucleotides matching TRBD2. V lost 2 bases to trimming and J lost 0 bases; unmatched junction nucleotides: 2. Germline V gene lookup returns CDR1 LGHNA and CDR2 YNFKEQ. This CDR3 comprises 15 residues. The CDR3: CASSQRAGSTDTQYF. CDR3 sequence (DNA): TGTGCCAGCAGCCAAAGAGCGGGGAGCACAGATACGCAGTATTTT.

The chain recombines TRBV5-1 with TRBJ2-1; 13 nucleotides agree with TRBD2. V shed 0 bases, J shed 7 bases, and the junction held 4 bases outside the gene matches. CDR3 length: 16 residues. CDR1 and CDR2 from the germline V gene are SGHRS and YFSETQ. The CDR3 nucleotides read TGCGCCAGCAGCTTGGGAACTAGCGGGAGGGCAAATGAGCAGTTCTTC. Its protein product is CASSLGTSGRANEQFF.

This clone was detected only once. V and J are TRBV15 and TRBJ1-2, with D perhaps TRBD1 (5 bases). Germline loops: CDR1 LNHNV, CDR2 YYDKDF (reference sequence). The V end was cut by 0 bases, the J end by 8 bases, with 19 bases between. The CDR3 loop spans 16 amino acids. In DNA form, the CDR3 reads TGTGCCACCAGCAGAGATCCCCAGGGCTCTCCGGGCGGCTACACCTTC. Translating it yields CATSRDPQGSPGGYTF.

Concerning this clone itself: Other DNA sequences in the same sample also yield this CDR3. As DNA, the CDR3 is TGTGCCAGCACTACGGGGGAGACCCAGTACTTC. It is translated as CASTTGETQYF. The rearrangement joins TRBV28 to TRBJ2-5; D might be TRBD2 (5 bases). There are 11 residues in the CDR3. Germline CDR1 reads MDHEN; CDR2 reads SYDVKM. Trimming cost V 7 bases and J 5 bases, with 8 bases left between them.